A selection of T cell receptor beta chains follows, all from one sample in a study of tumor-infiltrating lymphocytes in primary liver carcinoma. Using its own MiXCR run on the multiplex PCR reads, TCRdb lists one record per CDR3 protein. The table includes roughly 91,000 distinct CDR3 sequences, over 55% detected once. The material sequenced was liver tumor tissue from sampling region 5. These TCRs come from a woman aged 60-75 years with primary liver carcinoma and hepatitis B virus infection. The CDR3 runs from the conserved cysteine through the conserved F or W. Each record gives: CDR3 length, V gene, CDR3 protein.

length: 16
V: TRBV6-1
CDR3: CASSEALAGAYNEQFF

length: 14
V: TRBV11-2
CDR3: CVNSLGSSRGEQFF

length: 15
V: TRBV12-3/TRBV12-4
CDR3: CVSRDERGAPNEQFF

length: 16
V: TRBV6-5
CDR3: CASNKTTGTGYREQYF

length: 13
V: TRBV20-1
CDR3: CSAQAGDTDTQYF

length: 17
V: TRBV12-3/TRBV12-4
CDR3: CVSSFSQVGALKYGYTF

length: 15
V: TRBV28
CDR3: CASSIAGGNTDTQYF

length: 13
V: TRBV29-1
CDR3: CSVKCRAKTEAFF

length: 14
V: TRBV11-3
CDR3: CASNHRTGTDTQYF

length: 15
V: TRBV10-3
CDR3: CAIRVRDSSYNEQFF

length: 15
V: TRBV5-1
CDR3: CASSLRQGAGNEQYF

length: 16
V: TRBV7-8
CDR3: CASSPWRLSFYNEQFF

length: 13
V: TRBV6-5
CDR3: CASSKVGTGELFF

length: 14
V: TRBV24-1
CDR3: CATKETGNTGELFF

length: 15
V: TRBV28
CDR3: CASSFSHGSNQPQRF

length: 13
V: TRBV12-3/TRBV12-4
CDR3: CASSLRQGQRAFF

length: 17
V: TRBV11-1
CDR3: CASSFPVTSGIKNIQYF

length: 16
V: TRBV29-1
CDR3: CSVGTGSSVRTGTQYF

length: 17
V: TRBV11-2
CDR3: CVSSLSLWGANTGEPFF

length: 15
V: TRBV6-5
CDR3: CATRGPRQAYYEQYF

length: 13
V: TRBV11-2
CDR3: CASSRTVYTGAFF

length: 15
V: TRBV7-8
CDR3: CASSLELAGYNEQYF

length: 17
V: TRBV5-5
CDR3: CASSLAQSFGSRAEHFF

length: 14
V: TRBV28
CDR3: CASKVYRGISPLYF

length: 16
V: TRBV5-1
CDR3: CASGRRTGRLYNEQFF